The 11 T cell receptor beta chains below were found in one sample sequenced in a study of T cells after yellow fever vaccination. TCRdb re-derived calls from the 5' RACE reads in MiXCR, one entry per CDR3 protein. The profile shows fewer than 400,000 distinct CDR3 sequences, around 11% of them singletons. Sample: CD4+ T cells sorted from PBMCs, taken 45 days after the yellow fever booster vaccination. The receptors here all came from a man in his late teens or twenties who received the YFV17D yellow fever vaccine.

This chain uses TRBV14 with TRBJ2-2; TRBD1 or TRBD2 may be the D gene (5 bases each). The CDR3 is made up of 16 amino acids. Trimming pared 1 base from V and 5 bases from J, leaving 14 bases between. The germline V gene has CDR1 SGHDN and CDR2 FVKESK. In DNA form, the CDR3 reads TGTGCCAGCAGCCAAGGACGGGCCTGGGGGACCGGGGAGCTGTTTTTT. Its translation is CASSQGRAWGTGELFF.

The chain has TRBV10-3 and TRBJ1-2; 7 nucleotides match TRBD1. Germline V gene sequence: CDR1 ENHRY, CDR2 SYGVKD. V lost 4 bases to trimming and J lost 5 bases; unmatched junction nucleotides: 7. The CDR3 runs 14 residues. The CDR3 sequence is CAISALEGAYGYTF. CDR3 bases: TGTGCCATCAGTGCCTTGGAGGGGGCTTATGGCTACACCTTC.

The chain couples TRBV7-6 to TRBJ1-4, with D maybe TRBD1 (5 bases). The CDR3 has 16 residues. V dropped 2 bases and J dropped 6 bases, with 16 bases sitting between them. The V gene's germline CDR1 is SGHVS and CDR2 FNYEAQ. CDR3 nucleotides: TGTGCCAGCAGCTTATATGTAGGGCAGGGAGATGAAAAACTGTTTTTT. Translation: CASSLYVGQGDEKLFF.

This clonotype was observed a handful of times. V is TRBV18 and J is TRBJ2-1; D remains unclear. Trimming removed 1 base from V and 5 bases from J, with 6 bases in between. The germline V gene has CDR1 KGHSH and CDR2 LQKENI. This CDR3 has 13 amino acids. This CDR3 is CASSPLQNNEQFF. CDR3 DNA: TGTGCCAGCTCACCACTACAGAACAATGAGCAGTTCTTC.

The V gene is TRBV28, the J gene TRBJ2-1; the D call may be TRBD1 or TRBD2 (5 bases each). Germline loops: CDR1 MDHEN, CDR2 SYDVKM. V lost 5 bases and J lost 2, with 13 bases in between. The CDR3 has 15 amino acids. The CDR3 DNA follows: TGTGCCAGCAGTCATGGGACCGGGGCCTACAATGAGCAGTTCTTC. Encoded protein: CASSHGTGAYNEQFF. The full variable domain, in which reference TRBV28 and TRBJ2-1 provide the parts outside the CDR3, is DVKVTQSSRYLVKRTGEKVFLECVQDMDHENMFWYRQDPGLGLRLIYFSYDVKMKEKGDIPEGYSVSREKKERFSLILESASTNQTSMYLCASSHGTGAYNEQFFGPGTRLTVL.

This clonotype has only one observation. This chain joins TRBV29-1 and TRBJ1-2, with D possibly TRBD1 on 6 matching bases. Per the germline V gene, CDR1 is SQVTM and CDR2 is ANQGSEA. Trimming stripped 4 bases from V and 4 bases from J, with 22 bases between. This CDR3 contains 16 residues. CDR3 bases: TGCAGCGTTGGTCCGCCGACAGGCCGGGACGGCTATGGCTACACCTTC. Its protein is CSVGPPTGRDGYGYTF. Together with reference TRBV29-1 and TRBJ1-2, the CDR3 gives the full variable domain: SAVISQKPSRDICQRGTSLTIQCQVDSQVTMMFWYRQQPGQSLTLIATANQGSEATYESGFVIDKFPISRPNLTFSTLTVSNMSPEDSSIYLCSVGPPTGRDGYGYTFGSGTRLTVV.

The rearrangement links TRBV7-6 to TRBJ2-5, with D maybe TRBD2 (6 bases). This CDR3 is 14 amino acids long. V was trimmed by 3 bases and J by 1 base, leaving 9 bases between them. The V gene's germline CDR1 is SGHVS and CDR2 FNYEAQ. DNA of the CDR3: TGTGCCAGCAGCTTGGGGGAGGTCCAAGAGACCCAGTACTTC. As protein: CASSLGEVQETQYF.

This clonotype was detected only a few times. The chain is built from TRBV3-2 and TRBJ2-3; no check of the table's D call, TRBD2, against the DNA was made. TRBV3-2 is designated a pseudogene. The CDR3 spans 15 residues. The CDR3 is CASSHWGGGVDTQYF. CDR3 coding DNA: TGTGCCAGCAGCCATTGGGGCGGGGGGGTAGATACGCAGTATTTT.

The chain has TRBV7-2 and TRBJ2-3; D gene ambiguous. Deletions cut 5 bases from V and 9 bases from J, with 15 bases between. The CDR3 is made up of 13 amino acids. The germline CDR1 and CDR2 sequences are SGHTA and FQGNSA. The CDR3 coding sequence is TGTGCCAGCAGCCCCTCCGACCTGGGGACGCAGTATTTT. It encodes CASSPSDLGTQYF.

The chain uses TRBV2 and TRBJ1-1; D unresolved. Germline lookup yields CDR1 SNHLY and CDR2 FYNNEI. Trimming took 6 bases from V and 11 from J, leaving 16 bases between them. The CDR3 loop spans 12 amino acids. In DNA form, the CDR3 reads TGTGCCAGCAGGAAAACGGACGACGACGCTTTCTTT. Translated, it gives CASRKTDDDAFF.

V is TRBV19 and J is TRBJ2-6; D is unclear. Germline CDR1 LNHDA, CDR2 SQIVND (reference sequence). V was clipped by 3 bases and J by 0 bases, with 0 bases between them. CDR3 size: 13 residues. CDR3 DNA sequence: TGTGCCAGTAGTATCTCTGGGGCCAACGTCCTGACTTTC. Protein sequence: CASSISGANVLTF.